Shown below are 16 T cell receptor beta chains from a single sample sequenced in a study of CD8 T cells in ankylosing spondylitis. Points from the study as a whole: Characteristic of ankylosing spondylitis blood, it appeared, was a TCR beta motif comprising several highly homologous variants.

From the 5' RACE reads, TCRdb called clonotypes with MiXCR, one entry per CDR3 protein. Of about 540,000 distinct CDR3 sequences in the sample, roughly 13% were seen once. These receptors have no identified antigens. The sequenced sample consisted of blood, either unsorted or a sorted T cell fraction (not recorded which). Receptor source: a male donor with ankylosing spondylitis.

V usage is TRBV29-1 and J usage is TRBJ2-1; TRBD2 matches at 7 bases. The V and J ends lost 0 bases and 4 bases, in that order; junction bases with no gene match: 6. The germline V gene encodes CDR1 SQVTM and CDR2 ANQGSEA. The CDR3 has 15 amino acids. The CDR3 DNA follows: TGCAGCGTTGAAGATGATCGCGGGAGTTACAATGAGCAGTTCTTC. Its translation: CSVEDDRGSYNEQFF.

This clonotype has a handful of counts. The chain is built from TRBV12-3 or TRBV12-4 and TRBJ2-5; the match to TRBD1 covers 8 bases. The CDR3 consists of 16 residues. Losses at the gene ends were 6 bases for V and 5 bases for J; bases not matched to a gene: 14. CDR3 sequence: CASRKTGVVTGETQYF. CDR3 coding DNA: TGTGCCAGCAGGAAGACAGGGGTTGTAACTGGGGAGACCCAGTACTTC.

The chain combines TRBV28 with TRBJ2-1; D is perhaps TRBD1 or TRBD2 (6 bases each). Per germline, CDR1 MDHEN and CDR2 SYDVKM. Trimming pared 5 bases from V and 12 bases from J, leaving 11 bases between. The CDR3 is 11 amino acids. The CDR3 loop is CASSLRGAQFF. For the CDR3, the DNA is TGTGCCAGCAGTCTAAGGGGGGCGCAGTTCTTC.

The CDR3 here is CASSEGQRDGQYV. DNA for the CDR3: TGTGCCAGCAGCGAGGGACAGCGGGACGGGCAGTACGTC. The chain is built from TRBV6-1 and TRBJ2-7; either TRBD1 or TRBD2 may supply D (7 bases each). Germline values: CDR1 MNHNS, CDR2 SASEGT. The CDR3 contains 13 residues. V lost 6 bases to trimming and J lost 9 bases, with 18 bases between them.

This chain links TRBV20-1 with TRBJ2-1, with D tentatively TRBD2 (5 bases). This CDR3 spans 16 amino acids. Trimming stripped 3 bases from V and 0 bases from J, with 15 bases between. The germline V gene has CDR1 DFQATT and CDR2 SNEGSKA (reference sequence). The CDR3 protein is CSASLNAGSSYNEQFF. CDR3 sequence (DNA): TGCAGTGCTAGTTTAAACGCGGGTAGCTCCTACAATGAGCAGTTCTTC.

The chain links TRBV7-2 to TRBJ2-6, with D possibly TRBD1 on 6 matching bases. This CDR3 has 15 residues. V was shortened by 6 bases and J by 4 bases, with 13 bases between the two germline ends. Germline CDR1 is SGHTA and CDR2 is FQGNSA. Here the CDR3 DNA reads TGTGCCAGCAGTAACCCAGGGGCCGGGGCCAACGTCCTGACTTTC. Translating it yields CASSNPGAGANVLTF.

V gene TRBV5-8 combines with J gene TRBJ1-5, with no clear D. V gave up 1 base and J gave up 9 bases, with 14 bases separating them. The germline V gene encodes CDR1 SGHTS and CDR2 YDEGEE. The CDR3 sequence is 14 residues long. This CDR3 is CASSLLSIAGPQHF. The CDR3 DNA is TGTGCCAGCAGCTTGTTATCGATAGCGGGGCCCCAGCATTTT.

CDR3 bases: TGCGCCAGCACCCCGTTTAGCGGGAACACTGAAGCTTTCTTT. This encodes CASTPFSGNTEAFF. The gene calls are TRBV5-1 and TRBJ1-1; D gene uncertain. The CDR3 runs to 14 residues. Trimming left V 6 bases short and J 1 base short, with 13 bases between. Germline CDR1 and CDR2: SGHRS and YFSETQ.

The V call is TRBV27, the J call TRBJ2-2; 13 nucleotides agree with TRBD2. CDR3 length equals 16 residues. V lost 8 bases and J lost 4; bases outside the gene matches: 7. Germline loops: CDR1 MNHEY, CDR2 SMNVEV (reference sequence). For the CDR3, the DNA is TGTGCCAGCGGGGGACTAGCGGGATCGGGCACCGGGGAGCTGTTTTTT. This sequence encodes CASGGLAGSGTGELFF.

The V and J genes are TRBV2 and TRBJ2-2, with 9 nucleotides matching TRBD2. This CDR3 region has 15 residues. Trimming took 4 bases from V and 8 from J; bases not matched to a gene: 8. Germline CDR1 reads SNHLY; CDR2 reads FYNNEI. The DNA for the CDR3 is TGTGCCAGCAGTGGATTTAGCGGGAGTTCTGGGGAGCTGTTTTTT. The encoded protein is CASSGFSGSSGELFF.

This clonotype came up a few times. This chain links TRBV29-1 with TRBJ2-1, with 8 bases identical to TRBD1. With 7 bases clipped from V and 4 bases from J, the junction kept 9 bases outside the gene matches. Germline V CDR1 and CDR2: SQVTM, ANQGSEA. This CDR3 comprises 14 residues. The CDR3 region has the DNA TGCAGCGGGAGAGGCGGACAGGGTTACAATGAGCAGTTCTTC. Protein: CSGRGGQGYNEQFF.

This chain uses TRBV20-1 with TRBJ2-1; 14 positions agree with TRBD2. CDR1 is DFQATT, CDR2 SNEGSKA, per germline (reference sequence). The V segment lost 3 bases and the J segment 1 base; nucleotides outside the gene matches: 11. This CDR3 is 19 amino acids long. The CDR3 is CSARSGLAGGSSSYNEQFF. DNA for the CDR3: TGCAGTGCTAGGTCCGGACTAGCGGGAGGTAGTAGTTCCTACAATGAGCAGTTCTTC.

The chain has TRBV12-3 or TRBV12-4 and TRBJ2-1; 10 bases line up with TRBD2. This CDR3 contains 15 residues. V gave up 6 bases and J gave up 6 bases; unmatched junction bases: 8. The CDR3 DNA sequence: TGTGCCAGCAGAGAGAGCGGGAGGGGCCTCAATGAGCAGTTCTTC. Its protein product is CASRESGRGLNEQFF.

The table lists this clonotype with a few counts. This chain uses TRBV12-3 or TRBV12-4 with TRBJ1-4; TRBD1 agrees at 12 bases. Unmatched junction bases numbered 6, after V lost 6 bases and J lost 7 bases. The CDR3 extends over 15 amino acids. CDR3 sequence: CASSRGTGGTEKLFF. In DNA, the CDR3 is TGTGCCAGCAGCCGAGGGACAGGGGGCACTGAAAAACTGTTTTTT.

This clonotype was picked up a small number of times. The chain links TRBV5-6 to TRBJ2-1; perhaps TRBD1 as D (6 bases). The V and J ends lost 4 bases and 6 bases respectively, with 23 bases between them. The CDR3 runs 17 residues. The germline gives CDR1 SGHDT, CDR2 YYEEEE. For the CDR3, the DNA is TGTGCCAGCAGCCCCAAGGCGTGGGGGCGTACGTTCAATGAGCAGTTCTTC. It translates to CASSPKAWGRTFNEQFF.

Here the CDR3 reads CASSQAPPTGELFF. Here the CDR3 DNA reads TGCGCCAGCAGCCAAGCTCCACCCACCGGGGAGCTGTTTTTT. The V gene is TRBV4-1, the J gene TRBJ2-2; D uncertain. Trimming took 1 base from V and 4 from J, leaving 7 bases between them. The CDR3 is 14 residues long. Per germline, CDR1 MGHRA and CDR2 YSYEKL.